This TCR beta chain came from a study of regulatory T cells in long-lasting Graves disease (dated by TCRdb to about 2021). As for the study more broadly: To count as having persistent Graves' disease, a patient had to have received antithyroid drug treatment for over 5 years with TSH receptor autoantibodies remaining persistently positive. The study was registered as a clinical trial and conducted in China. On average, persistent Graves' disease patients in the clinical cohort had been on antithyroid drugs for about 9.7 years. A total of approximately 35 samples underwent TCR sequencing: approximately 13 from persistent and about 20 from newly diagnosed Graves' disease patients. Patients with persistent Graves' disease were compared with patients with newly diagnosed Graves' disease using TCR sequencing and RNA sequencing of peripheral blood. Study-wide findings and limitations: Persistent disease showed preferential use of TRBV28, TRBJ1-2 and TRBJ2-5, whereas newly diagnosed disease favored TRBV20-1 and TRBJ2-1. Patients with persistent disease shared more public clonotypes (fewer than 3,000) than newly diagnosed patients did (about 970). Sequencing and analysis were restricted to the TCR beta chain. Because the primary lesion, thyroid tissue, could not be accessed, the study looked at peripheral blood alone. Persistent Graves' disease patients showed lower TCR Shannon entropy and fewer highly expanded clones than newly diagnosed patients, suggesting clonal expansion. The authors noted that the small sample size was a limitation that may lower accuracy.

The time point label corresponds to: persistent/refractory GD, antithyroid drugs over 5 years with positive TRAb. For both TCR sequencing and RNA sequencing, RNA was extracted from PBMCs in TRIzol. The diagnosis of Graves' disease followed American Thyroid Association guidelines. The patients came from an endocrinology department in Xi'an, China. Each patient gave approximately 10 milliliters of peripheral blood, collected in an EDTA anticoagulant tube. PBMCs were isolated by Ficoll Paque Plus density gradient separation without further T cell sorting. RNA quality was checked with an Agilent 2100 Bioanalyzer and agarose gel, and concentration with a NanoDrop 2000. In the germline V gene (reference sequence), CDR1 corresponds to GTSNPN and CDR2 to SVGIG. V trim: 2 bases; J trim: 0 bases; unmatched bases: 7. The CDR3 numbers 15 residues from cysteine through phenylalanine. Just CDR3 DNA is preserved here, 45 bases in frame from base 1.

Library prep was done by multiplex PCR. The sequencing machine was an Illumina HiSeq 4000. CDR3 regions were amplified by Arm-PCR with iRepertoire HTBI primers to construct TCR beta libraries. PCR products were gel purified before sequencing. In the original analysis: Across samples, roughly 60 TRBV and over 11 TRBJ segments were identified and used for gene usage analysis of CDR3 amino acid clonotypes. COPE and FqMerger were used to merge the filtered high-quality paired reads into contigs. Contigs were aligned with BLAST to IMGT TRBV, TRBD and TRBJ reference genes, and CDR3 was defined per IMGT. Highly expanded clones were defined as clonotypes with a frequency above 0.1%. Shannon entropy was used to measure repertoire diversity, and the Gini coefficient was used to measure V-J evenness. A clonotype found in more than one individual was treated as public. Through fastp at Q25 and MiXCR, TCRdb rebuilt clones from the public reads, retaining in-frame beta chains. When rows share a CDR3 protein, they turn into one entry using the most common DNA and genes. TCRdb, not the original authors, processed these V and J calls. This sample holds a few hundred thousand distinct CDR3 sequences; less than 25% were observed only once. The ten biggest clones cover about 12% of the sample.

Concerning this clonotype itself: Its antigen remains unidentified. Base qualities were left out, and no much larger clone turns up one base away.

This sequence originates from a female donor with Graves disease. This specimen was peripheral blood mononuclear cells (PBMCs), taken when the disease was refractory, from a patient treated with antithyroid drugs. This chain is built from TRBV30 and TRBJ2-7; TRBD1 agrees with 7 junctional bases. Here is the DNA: TGTGCCTGGAGTTTGGACAGGATAAGCTCCTACGAGCAGTACTTC. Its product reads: CAWSLDRISSYEQYF.